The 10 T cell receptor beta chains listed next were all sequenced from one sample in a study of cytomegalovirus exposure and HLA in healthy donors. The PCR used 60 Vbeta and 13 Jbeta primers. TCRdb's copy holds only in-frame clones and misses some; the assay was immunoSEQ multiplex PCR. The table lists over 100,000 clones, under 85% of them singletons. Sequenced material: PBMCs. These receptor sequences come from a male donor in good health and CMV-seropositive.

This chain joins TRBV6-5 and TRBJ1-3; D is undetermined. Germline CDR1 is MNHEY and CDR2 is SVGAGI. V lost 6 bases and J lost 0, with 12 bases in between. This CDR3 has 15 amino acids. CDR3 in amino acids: CASSLREASGNTIYF. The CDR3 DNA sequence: TGTGCCAGCAGCCTCCGAGAGGCCTCTGGAAACACCATATATTTT.

Written as DNA, the CDR3 is TGTGCCAGCAGGGAAACAGGGGGTTCTAATGAAAAACTGTTTTTT. Amino acids: CASRETGGSNEKLFF. V and J are TRBV2 and TRBJ1-4, with TRBD1 identical over 8 bases. The CDR3 is 15 residues long. V trimming: 6 bases; J trimming: 3 bases; junction bases outside the gene matches: 6. CDR1 is SNHLY, CDR2 FYNNEI, per germline. The full variable domain, its missing parts supplied by reference TRBV2 and TRBJ1-4, is EPEVTQTPSHQVTQMGQEVILRCVPISNHLYFYWYRQILGQKVEFLVSFYNNEISEKSEIFDDQFSVERPDGSNFTLKIRSTKLEDSAMYFCASRETGGSNEKLFFGSGTQLSVL.

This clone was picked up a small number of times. The CDR3 sequence: CASGEGVKETQYF. The CDR3 DNA reads TGTGCCAGCGGGGAGGGGGTGAAAGAGACCCAGTACTTC. This chain connects TRBV5-4 to TRBJ2-5, with D possibly TRBD2 on 7 matching bases. The ends were cut back, 7 bases at V and 3 bases at J, with 13 bases in the middle. The CDR3 is 13 amino acids. CDR1 SGHNT and CDR2 YYREEE come from the germline V gene (reference sequence).

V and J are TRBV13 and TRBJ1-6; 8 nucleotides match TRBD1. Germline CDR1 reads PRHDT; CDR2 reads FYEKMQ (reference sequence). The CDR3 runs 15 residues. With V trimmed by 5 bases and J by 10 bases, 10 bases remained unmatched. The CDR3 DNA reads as TGTGCCAGCAGCCCTCAGGGGGCGCGAGGGTCACCCCTCCACTTT. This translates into CASSPQGARGSPLHF. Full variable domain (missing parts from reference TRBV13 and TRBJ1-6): AAGVIQSPRHLIKEKRETATLKCYPIPRHDTVYWYQQGPGQDPQFLISFYEKMQSDKGSIPDRFSAQQFSDYHSELNMSSLELGDSALYFCASSPQGARGSPLHFGNGTRLTVT.

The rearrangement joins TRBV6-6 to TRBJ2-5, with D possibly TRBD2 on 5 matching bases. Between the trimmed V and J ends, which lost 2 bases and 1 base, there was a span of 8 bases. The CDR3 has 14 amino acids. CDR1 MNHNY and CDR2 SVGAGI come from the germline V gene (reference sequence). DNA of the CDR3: TGTGCCAGCAGTTACGTCCGGGGCCAAGAGACCCAGTACTTC. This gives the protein CASSYVRGQETQYF.

DNA for the CDR3: TGTGCCAGCAGTTTAGACGGGGTCTTGCCCCAGCATTTT. Residues: CASSLDGVLPQHF. The chain recombines TRBV28 with TRBJ1-5; D gene uncertain. In germline, CDR1 is MDHEN, CDR2 SYDVKM. V lost 2 bases, J lost 9 bases, and 11 bases lay in between. The CDR3 runs 13 residues.

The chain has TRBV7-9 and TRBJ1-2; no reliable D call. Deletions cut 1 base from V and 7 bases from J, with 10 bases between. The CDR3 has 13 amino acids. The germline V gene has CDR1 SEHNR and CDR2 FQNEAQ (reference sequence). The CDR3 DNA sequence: TGTGCCAGCAGCTTAGAACGGGTGGGTGGCTACACCTTC. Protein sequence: CASSLERVGGYTF.

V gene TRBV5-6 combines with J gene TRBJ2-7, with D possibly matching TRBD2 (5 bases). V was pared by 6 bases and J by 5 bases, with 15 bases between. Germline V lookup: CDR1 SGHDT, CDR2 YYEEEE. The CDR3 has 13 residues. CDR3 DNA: TGTGCCAGCATAGGACTCTTCGGCCACGAGCAGTACTTC. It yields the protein CASIGLFGHEQYF.

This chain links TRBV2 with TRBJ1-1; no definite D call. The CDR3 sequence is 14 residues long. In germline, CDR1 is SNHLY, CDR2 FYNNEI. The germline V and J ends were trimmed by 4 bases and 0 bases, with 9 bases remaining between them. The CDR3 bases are TGTGCCAGCAGTGGAGTACAGATGAACACTGAAGCTTTCTTT. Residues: CASSGVQMNTEAFF.

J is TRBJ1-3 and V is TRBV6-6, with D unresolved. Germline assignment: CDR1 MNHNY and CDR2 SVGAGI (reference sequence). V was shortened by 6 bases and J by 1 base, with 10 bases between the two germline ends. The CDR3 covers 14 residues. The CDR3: CASRTGGSGNTIYF. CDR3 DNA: TGTGCCAGCAGGACCGGAGGGTCTGGAAACACCATATATTTT.